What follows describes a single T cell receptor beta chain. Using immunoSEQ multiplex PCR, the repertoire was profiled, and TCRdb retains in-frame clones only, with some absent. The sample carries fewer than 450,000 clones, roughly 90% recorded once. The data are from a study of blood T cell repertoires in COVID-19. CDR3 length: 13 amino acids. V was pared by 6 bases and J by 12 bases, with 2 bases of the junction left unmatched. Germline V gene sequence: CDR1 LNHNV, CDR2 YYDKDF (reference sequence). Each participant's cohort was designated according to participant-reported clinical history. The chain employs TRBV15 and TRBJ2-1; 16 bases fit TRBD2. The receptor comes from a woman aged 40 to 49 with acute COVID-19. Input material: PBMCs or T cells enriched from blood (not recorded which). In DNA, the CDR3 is TGTGCCACCAGAGGGACTAGCGGGGGGGTGCAGTTCTTC. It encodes CATRGTSGGVQFF. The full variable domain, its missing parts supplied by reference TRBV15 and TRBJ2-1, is DAMVIQNPRYQVTQFGKPVTLSCSQTLNHNVMYWYQQKSSQAPKLLFHYYDKDFNNEADTPDNFQSRRPNTSFCFLDIRSPGLGDTAMYLCATRGTSGGVQFFGPGTRLTVL.